The clone carrying this TCR beta chain was detected many times. Its antigen remains unidentified. Combining a sample-barcoded 5' primer with a J-beta primer mix, a second PCR ran for about 7 to 11 cycles. Every single cDNA molecule received a tag from a template-switch adaptor with 12 random nucleotides. TCRdb ran MiXCR on the 5' RACE reads and lists one entry per CDR3 protein. Here the sample spans 1 million or so distinct CDR3 sequences, around 45% being singletons. CDR3 length: 14 amino acids. Trimming removed 3 bases at V and 2 bases at J, with 11 bases between. CDR1 and CDR2 (germline): MNHEY, SMNVEV (reference sequence). The sample originates from a study of blood T cells in healthy people across ages. Whole-study findings and limits: It was held that diversity estimates obtained from one million T cells represented underestimates. Possibly, changes in expanded clonotypes were confounded because donor CMV status was unknown.

The chain links TRBV27 to TRBJ2-7; D uncertain. Sequenced sample: blood. The receptor was derived from a woman aged 55-70 years in good health. This chain's CDR3 is CASSLGGPTYEQYF. The CDR3 DNA reads as TGTGCCAGCAGTTTGGGTGGTCCAACCTACGAGCAGTACTTC.